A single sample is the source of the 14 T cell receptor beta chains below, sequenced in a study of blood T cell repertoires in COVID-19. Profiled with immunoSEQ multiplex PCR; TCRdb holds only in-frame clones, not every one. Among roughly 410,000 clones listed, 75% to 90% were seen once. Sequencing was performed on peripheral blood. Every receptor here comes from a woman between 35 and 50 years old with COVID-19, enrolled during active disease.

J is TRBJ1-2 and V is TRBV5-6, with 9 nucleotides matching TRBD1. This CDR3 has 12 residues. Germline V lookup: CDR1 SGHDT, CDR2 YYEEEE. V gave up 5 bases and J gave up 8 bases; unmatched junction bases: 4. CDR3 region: CASSSGTGGYTF. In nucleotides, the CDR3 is TGTGCCAGCAGTTCGGGGACAGGGGGCTACACCTTC.

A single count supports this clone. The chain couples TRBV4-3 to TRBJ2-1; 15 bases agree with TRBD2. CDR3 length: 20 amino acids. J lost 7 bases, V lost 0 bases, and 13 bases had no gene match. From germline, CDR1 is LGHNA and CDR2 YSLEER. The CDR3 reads CASSQDRGTSGRTRRNEQFF. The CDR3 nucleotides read TGCGCCAGCAGCCAAGATAGAGGGACTAGCGGGAGGACCCGCCGGAATGAGCAGTTCTTC.

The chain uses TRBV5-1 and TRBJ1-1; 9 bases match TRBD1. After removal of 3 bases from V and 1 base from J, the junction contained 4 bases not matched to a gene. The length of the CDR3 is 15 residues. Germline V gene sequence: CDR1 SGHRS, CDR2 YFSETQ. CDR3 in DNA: TGCGCCAGCAGCTCGGGACAGGGAGAGAACACTGAAGCTTTCTTT. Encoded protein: CASSSGQGENTEAFF.

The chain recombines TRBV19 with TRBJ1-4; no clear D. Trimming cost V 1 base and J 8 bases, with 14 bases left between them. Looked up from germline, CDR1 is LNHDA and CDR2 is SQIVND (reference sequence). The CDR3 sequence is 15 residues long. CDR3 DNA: TGTGCCAGTAGTATAGGAGCGCTGGTCCCCGAAAAACTGTTTTTT. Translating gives CASSIGALVPEKLFF.

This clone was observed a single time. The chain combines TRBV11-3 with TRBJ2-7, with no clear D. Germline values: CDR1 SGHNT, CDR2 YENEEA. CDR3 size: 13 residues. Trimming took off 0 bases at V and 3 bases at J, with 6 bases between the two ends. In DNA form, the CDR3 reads TGTGCCAGCAGCTTAGATTACAGCTACGAGCAGTACTTC. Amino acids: CASSLDYSYEQYF. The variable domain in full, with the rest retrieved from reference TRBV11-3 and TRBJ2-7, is EAGVVQSPRYKIIEKKQPVAFWCNPISGHNTLYWYLQNLGQGPELLIRYENEEAVDDSQLPKDRFSAERLKGVDSTLKIQPAELGDSAVYLCASSLDYSYEQYFGPGTRLTVT.

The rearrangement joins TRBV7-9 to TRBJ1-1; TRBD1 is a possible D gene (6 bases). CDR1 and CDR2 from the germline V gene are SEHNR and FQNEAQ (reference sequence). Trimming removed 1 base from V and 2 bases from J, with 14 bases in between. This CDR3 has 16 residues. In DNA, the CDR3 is TGTGCCAGCAGCTTAGGGGCAGGGGCGAGTAACACTGAAGCTTTCTTT. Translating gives CASSLGAGASNTEAFF.

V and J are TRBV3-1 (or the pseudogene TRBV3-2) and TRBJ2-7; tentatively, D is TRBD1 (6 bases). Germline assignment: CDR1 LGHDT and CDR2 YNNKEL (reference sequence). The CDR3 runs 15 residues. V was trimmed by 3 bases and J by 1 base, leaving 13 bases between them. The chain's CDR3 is CASSQLRTVSYEQYF. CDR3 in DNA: TGTGCCAGCAGCCAGTTGAGGACAGTTTCCTACGAGCAGTACTTC.

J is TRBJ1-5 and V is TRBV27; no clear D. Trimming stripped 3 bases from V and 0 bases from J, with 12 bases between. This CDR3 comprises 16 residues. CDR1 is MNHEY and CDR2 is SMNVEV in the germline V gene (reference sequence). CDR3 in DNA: TGTGCCAGCAGTTTGGAGGGCCTCCATAGCAATCAGCCCCAGCATTTT. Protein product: CASSLEGLHSNQPQHF.

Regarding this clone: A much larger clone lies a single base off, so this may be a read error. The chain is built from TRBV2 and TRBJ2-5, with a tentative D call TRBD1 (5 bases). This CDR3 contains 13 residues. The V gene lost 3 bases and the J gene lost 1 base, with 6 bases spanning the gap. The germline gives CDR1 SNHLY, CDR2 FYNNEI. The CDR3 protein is CASSEGPQETQYF. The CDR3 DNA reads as TGTGCCAGCAGTGAGGGGCCCCAAGAGACCCAGTACTTC.

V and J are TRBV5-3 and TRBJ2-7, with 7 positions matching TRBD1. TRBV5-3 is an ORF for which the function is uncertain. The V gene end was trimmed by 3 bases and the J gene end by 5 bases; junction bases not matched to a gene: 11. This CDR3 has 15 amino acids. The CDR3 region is CARSYRTGKSDEQYF. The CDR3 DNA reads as TGTGCCAGAAGCTACCGGACAGGTAAAAGCGACGAGCAGTACTTC.

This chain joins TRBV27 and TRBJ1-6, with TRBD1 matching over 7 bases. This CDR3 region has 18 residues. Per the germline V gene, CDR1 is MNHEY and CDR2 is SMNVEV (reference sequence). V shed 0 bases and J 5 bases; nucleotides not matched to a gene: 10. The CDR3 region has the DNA TGTGCCAGCAGTTTATCGGGGGGACAGTTTGTAAATAATTCACCCCTCCACTTT. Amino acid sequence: CASSLSGGQFVNNSPLHF.

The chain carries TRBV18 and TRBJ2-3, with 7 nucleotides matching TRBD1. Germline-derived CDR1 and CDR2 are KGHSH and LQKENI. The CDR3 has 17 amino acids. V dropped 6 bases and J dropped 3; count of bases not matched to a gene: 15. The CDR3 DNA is TGTGCCAGCTCCGCGGGCCTGGGACAGTCTTTTACAGATACGCAGTATTTT. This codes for CASSAGLGQSFTDTQYF.

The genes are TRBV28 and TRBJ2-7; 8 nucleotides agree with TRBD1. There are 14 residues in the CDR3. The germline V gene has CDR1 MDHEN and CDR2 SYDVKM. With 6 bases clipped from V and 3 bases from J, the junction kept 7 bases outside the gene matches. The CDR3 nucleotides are TGTGCCAGCAGATCCCCGGGACAGGTCTACGAGCAGTACTTC. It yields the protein CASRSPGQVYEQYF. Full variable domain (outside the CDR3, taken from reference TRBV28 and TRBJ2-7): DVKVTQSSRYLVKRTGEKVFLECVQDMDHENMFWYRQDPGLGLRLIYFSYDVKMKEKGDIPEGYSVSREKKERFSLILESASTNQTSMYLCASRSPGQVYEQYFGPGTRLTVT.

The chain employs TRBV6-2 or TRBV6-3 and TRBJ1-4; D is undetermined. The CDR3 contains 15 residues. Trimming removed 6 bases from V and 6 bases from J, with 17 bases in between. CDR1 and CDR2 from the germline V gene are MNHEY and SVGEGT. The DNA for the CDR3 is TGTGCCAGCAGCCCGCATGGAGCACTACATGAAAAACTGTTTTTT. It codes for CASSPHGALHEKLFF.